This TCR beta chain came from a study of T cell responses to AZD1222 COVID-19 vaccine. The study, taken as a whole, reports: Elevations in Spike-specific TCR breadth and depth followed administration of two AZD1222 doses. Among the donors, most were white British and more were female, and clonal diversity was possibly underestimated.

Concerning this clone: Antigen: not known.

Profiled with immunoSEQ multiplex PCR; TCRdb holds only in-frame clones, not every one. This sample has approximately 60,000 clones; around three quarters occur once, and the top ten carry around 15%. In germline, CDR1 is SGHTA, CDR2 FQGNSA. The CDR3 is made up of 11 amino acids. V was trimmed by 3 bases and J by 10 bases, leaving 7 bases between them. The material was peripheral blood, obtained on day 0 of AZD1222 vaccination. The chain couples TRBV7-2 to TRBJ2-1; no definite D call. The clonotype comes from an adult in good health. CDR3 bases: TGTGCCAGCAGCTTGGTATCGGAGCAGTTCTTC. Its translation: CASSLVSEQFF.